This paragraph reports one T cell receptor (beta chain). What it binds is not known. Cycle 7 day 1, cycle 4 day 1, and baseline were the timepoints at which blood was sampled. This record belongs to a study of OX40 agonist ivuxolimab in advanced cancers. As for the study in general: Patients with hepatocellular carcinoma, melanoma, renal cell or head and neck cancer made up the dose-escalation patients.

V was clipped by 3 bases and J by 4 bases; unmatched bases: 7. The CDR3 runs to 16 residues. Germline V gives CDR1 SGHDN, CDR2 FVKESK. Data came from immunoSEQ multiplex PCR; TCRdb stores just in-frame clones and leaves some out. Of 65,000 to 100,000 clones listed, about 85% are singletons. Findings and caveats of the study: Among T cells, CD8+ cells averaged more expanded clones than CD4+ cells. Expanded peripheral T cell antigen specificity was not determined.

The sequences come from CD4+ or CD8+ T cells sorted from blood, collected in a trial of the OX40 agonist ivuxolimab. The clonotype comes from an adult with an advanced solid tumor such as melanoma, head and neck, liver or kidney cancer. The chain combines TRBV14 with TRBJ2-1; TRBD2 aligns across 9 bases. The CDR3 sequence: CASSHHSGRGYNEQFF. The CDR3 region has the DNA TGTGCCAGCAGCCACCATAGCGGGAGAGGTTACAATGAGCAGTTCTTC.